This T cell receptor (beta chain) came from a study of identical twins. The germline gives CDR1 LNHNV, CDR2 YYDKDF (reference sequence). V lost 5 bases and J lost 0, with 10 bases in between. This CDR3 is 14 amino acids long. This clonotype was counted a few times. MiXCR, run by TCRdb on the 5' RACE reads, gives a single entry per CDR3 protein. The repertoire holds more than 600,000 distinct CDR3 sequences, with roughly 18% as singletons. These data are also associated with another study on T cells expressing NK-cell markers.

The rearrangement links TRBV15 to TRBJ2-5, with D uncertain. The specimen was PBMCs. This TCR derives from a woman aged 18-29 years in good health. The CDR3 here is CATSPNLYQETQYF. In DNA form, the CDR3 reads TGTGCCACCAGCCCGAACCTATACCAAGAGACCCAGTACTTC.